The T cell receptor (beta chain) described here comes from a study of blood T cell repertoires in COVID-19. Study as a whole: Spain, Italy and the United States supplied samples that represented acute and convalescent COVID-19. PBMCs, B-cell-depleted T cells, or T cells provided the cDNA or gDNA that made up the material.

The CDR3 spans 15 residues. The germline CDR1 and CDR2 sequences are MDHEN and SYDVKM. Trimming shortened V by 2 bases and J by 0 bases, and 10 bases separated the two germline ends. Per the study methods: How many nucleated cells were present was estimated from reference gene primer amplification. Sequencing used immunoSEQ multiplex PCR; TCRdb keeps in-frame clones, though not all of them. That table furnishes V, J and clone size, whereas the DNA furnished D and trimming. Here the sample spans approximately 57,000 clones, about 87% being singletons. The specimen was peripheral blood. This clonotype was sampled from a man aged 45-65 years with acute or convalescent COVID-19. The chain uses TRBV28 and TRBJ2-5, with D perhaps TRBD2 (6 bases). The DNA of the CDR3 is TGTGCCAGCAGTTTAGGGCTAGCGAACCAAGAGACCCAGTACTTC. Its protein is CASSLGLANQETQYF.